This is a list of T cell receptor beta chains from one sample in a study of blood T cells in healthy people across ages. Via MiXCR, TCRdb re-called the 5' RACE reads, giving one row per CDR3 protein. The data hold about 970,000 distinct CDR3 sequences, with roughly 47% observed a single time. Sequenced material: blood. The receptor source for this set is an older woman in good health. Each CDR3 is given with its conserved first and last residue. D genes are given only for firm matches. Where a row states a size, it is once, few, many or the class of an expanded clone; other rows omit it.

V	D	size	J	DNA	CDR3
TRBV29-1	TRBD1	many	TRBJ2-7	TGCAGCGTTGTCCCGGGACAGAACTACGAGCAGTACTTC	CSVVPGQNYEQYF
TRBV29-1	TRBD2	few	TRBJ2-1	TGCAGCGTTGGCAGCGGGAGTCGGGACAATGAGCAGTTCTTC	CSVGSGSRDNEQFF
TRBV6-6	TRBD1	-	TRBJ2-5	TGTGCCAGCAGTATAGGACAGGGTATCGTGGCAGAGACCCAGTACTTC	CASSIGQGIVAETQYF
TRBV20-1	-	-	TRBJ2-7	TGCAGTGCTAGACCGGACTATAACGAGCAGTACTTC	CSARPDYNEQYF
TRBV25-1	-	-	TRBJ1-3	TGTGCCAGCAGTGAAGGCCAGCTGATGGCAGGGTCGCAGGACACCATATATTTT	CASSEGQLMAGSQDTIYF
TRBV4-1	-	few	TRBJ2-7	TGCGCCAGCAGCCAATTTATCCAGGGTCTAGCGTCCTCCTACGAGCAGTACTTC	CASSQFIQGLASSYEQYF
TRBV24-1	-	-	TRBJ2-7	TGTGCCACCAGTGACAGCGGTTACTTAAATGAGCAGTACTTC	CATSDSGYLNEQYF
TRBV6-6	-	-	TRBJ1-4	TGTGCCAGCAGTTCTTCCCAAATTACTAATGAAAAACTGTTTTTT	CASSSSQITNEKLFF
TRBV29-1	-	-	TRBJ1-2	TGCAGCGGGAACAACCAGGACAGTGGGTATGGCTACACCTTC	CSGNNQDSGYGYTF
TRBV2	-	-	TRBJ2-2	TGTGCCAGCAGCCCCCTGGTAAGCCAGGCCCGGGAGCTGTTTTTT	CASSPLVSQARELFF
TRBV12-3/TRBV12-4	TRBD2	few	TRBJ2-3	TGTGCCAGCAGTTTTATAGCGGGAGGGCAGATAGATACGCAGTATTTT	CASSFIAGGQIDTQYF
TRBV28	TRBD2	-	TRBJ2-5	TGTGCCAGCAGGTCGCTCTTCCCTGGGACTAGCGCCCGAGAGACCCAGTACTTC	CASRSLFPGTSARETQYF
TRBV15	TRBD2	-	TRBJ2-5	TGTGCCACCAGCAGAGATACCGGGAGGACCTTAGGGCCTACTACGAACAAGCAGTACTTC	CATSRDTGRTLGPTTNKQYF
TRBV4-1	-	few	TRBJ2-7	TGCGCCAGCAGCCAGCTGACGATGTCCTACGAGCAGTACTTC	CASSQLTMSYEQYF